The clone carrying this TCR beta chain was counted between two and nine times. Its specificity is not known. MiXCR, run by TCRdb on the 5' RACE reads, gives a single entry per CDR3 protein. Seen here are around 770,000 distinct CDR3 sequences, over 9.5% observed once, and the top ten hold approximately 0.46%. Trimming shortened V by 0 bases and J by 14 bases, and 17 bases separated the two germline ends. CDR3 size: 14 residues. CDR1 and CDR2 from the germline V gene are SGHVS and FNYEAQ. The data were obtained in a study of CD8 T cells in ankylosing spondylitis. Study findings and constraints: Ankylosing spondylitis blood appeared to carry a characteristic TCR beta motif of roughly 8 highly homologous variants.

Sequencing was performed on blood, either unsorted or a sorted T cell fraction (not recorded which). This clonotype was sampled from a male donor with ankylosing spondylitis. The chain links TRBV7-6 to TRBJ1-3; tentative D call: TRBD1 (5 bases). The chain's CDR3 is CASSLAGFSGRLYF. The CDR3 DNA is TGTGCCAGCAGCTTAGCCGGTTTCTCGGGACGCTTATATTTT.